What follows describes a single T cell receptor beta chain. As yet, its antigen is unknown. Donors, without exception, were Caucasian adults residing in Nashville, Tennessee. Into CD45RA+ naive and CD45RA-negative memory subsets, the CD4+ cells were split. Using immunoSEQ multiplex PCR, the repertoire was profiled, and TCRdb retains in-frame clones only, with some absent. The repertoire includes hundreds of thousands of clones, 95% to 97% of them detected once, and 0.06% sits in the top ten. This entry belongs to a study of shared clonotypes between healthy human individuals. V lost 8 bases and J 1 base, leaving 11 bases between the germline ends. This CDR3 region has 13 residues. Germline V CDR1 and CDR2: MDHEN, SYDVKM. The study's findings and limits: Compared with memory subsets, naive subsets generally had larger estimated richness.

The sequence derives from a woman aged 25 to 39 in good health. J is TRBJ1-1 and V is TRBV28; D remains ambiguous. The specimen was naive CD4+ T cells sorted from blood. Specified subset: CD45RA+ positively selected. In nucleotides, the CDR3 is TGTGCCAGCGGCCAACAGCCGAACACTGAAGCTTTCTTT. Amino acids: CASGQQPNTEAFF.